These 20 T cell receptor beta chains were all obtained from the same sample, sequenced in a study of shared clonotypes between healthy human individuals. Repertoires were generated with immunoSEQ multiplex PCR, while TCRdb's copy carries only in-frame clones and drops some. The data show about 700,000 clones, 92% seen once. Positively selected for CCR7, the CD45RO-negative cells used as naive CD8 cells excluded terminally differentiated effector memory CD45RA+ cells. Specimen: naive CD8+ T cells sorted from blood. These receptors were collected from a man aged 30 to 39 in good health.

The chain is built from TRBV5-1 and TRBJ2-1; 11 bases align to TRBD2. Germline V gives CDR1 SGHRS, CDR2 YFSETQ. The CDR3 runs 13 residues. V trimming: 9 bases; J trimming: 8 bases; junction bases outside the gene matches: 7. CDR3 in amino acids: CATRGLAEDEQFF. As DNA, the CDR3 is TGCGCCACCCGGGGACTAGCGGAGGATGAGCAGTTCTTC. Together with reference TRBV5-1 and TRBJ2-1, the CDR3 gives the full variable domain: KAGVTQTPRYLIKTRGQQVTLSCSPISGHRSVSWYQQTPGQGLQFLFEYFSETQRNKGNFPGRFSGRQFSNSRSEMNVSTLELGDSALYLCATRGLAEDEQFFGPGTRLTVL.

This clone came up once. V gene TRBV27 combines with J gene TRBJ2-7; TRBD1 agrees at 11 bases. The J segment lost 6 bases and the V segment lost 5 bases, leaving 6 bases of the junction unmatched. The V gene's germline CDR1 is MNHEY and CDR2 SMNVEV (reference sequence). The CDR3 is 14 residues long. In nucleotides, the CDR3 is TGTGCCAGCAGTCTACCGGGACAGGGGGGCGAGCAGTACTTC. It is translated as CASSLPGQGGEQYF.

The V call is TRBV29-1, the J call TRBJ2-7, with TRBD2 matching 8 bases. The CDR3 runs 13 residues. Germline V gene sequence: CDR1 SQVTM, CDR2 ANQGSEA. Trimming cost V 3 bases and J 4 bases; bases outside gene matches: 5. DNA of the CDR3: TGCAGCGTTGAGAAGATAGCGGGGTACGAGCAGTACTTC. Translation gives CSVEKIAGYEQYF.

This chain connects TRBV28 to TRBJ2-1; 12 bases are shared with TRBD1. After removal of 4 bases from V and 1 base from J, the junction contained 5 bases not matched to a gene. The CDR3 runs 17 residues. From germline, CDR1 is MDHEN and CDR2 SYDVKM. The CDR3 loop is CASSYGTGGGSYNEQFF. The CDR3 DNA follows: TGTGCCAGCAGTTACGGGACAGGGGGCGGGTCCTACAATGAGCAGTTCTTC.

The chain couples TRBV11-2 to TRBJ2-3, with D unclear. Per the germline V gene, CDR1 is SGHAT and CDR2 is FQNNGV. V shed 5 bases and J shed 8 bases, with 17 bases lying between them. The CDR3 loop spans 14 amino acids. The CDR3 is CASSPKGAHPTQYF. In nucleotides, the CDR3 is TGTGCCAGCAGCCCAAAGGGCGCCCATCCTACGCAGTATTTT.

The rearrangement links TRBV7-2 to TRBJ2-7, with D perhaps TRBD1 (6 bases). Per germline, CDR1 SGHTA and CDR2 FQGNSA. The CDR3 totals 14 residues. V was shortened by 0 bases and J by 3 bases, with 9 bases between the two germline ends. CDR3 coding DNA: TGTGCCAGCAGCTTAGCGAGGGGGATCTACGAGCAGTACTTC. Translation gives CASSLARGIYEQYF.

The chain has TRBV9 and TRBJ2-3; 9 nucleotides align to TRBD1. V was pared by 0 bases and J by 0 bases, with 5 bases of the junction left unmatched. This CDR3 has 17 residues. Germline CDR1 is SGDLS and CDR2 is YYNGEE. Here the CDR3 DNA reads TGTGCCAGCAGCGTAGGGGGACAGGGTCTCAGCACAGATACGCAGTATTTT. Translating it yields CASSVGGQGLSTDTQYF.

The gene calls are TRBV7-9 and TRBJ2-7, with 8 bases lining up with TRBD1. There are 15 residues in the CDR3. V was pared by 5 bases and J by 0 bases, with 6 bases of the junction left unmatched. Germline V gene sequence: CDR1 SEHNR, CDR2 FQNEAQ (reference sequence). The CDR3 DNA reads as TGTGCCAGCAGCCCCAGGGACAGGAGCTCCTACGAGCAGTACTTC. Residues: CASSPRDRSSYEQYF.

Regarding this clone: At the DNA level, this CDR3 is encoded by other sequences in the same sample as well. In nucleotides, the CDR3 is TGTGCCAGCAGCTTAGGGGAGACCCAGTACTTC. Protein product: CASSLGETQYF. This chain connects TRBV11-2 to TRBJ2-5; D unresolved. CDR1 and CDR2 (germline): SGHAT, FQNNGV. V was trimmed by 1 base and J by 5 bases, leaving 2 bases between them. This CDR3 is 11 amino acids long.

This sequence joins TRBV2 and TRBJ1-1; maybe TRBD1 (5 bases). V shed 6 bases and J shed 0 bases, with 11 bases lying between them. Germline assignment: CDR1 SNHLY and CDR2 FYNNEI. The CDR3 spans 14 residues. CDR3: CASRQVGMNTEAFF. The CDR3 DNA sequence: TGTGCCAGCAGACAGGTGGGAATGAACACTGAAGCTTTCTTT.

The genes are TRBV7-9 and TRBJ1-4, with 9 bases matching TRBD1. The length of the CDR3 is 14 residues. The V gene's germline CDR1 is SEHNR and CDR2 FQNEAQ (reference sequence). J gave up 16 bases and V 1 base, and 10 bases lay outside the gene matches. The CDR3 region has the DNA TGTGCCAGCAGCTTAGTGACCGGCACGGACAGGGGGTTTTTT. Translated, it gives CASSLVTGTDRGFF.

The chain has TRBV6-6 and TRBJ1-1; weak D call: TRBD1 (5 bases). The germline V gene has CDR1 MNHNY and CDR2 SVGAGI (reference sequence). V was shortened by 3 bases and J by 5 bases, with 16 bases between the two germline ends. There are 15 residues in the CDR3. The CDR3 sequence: CASSYFRVQQTEAFF. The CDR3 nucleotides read TGTGCCAGCAGTTATTTCAGGGTTCAACAGACTGAAGCTTTCTTT.

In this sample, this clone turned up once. In nucleotides, the CDR3 is TGCGCCAGCAGCCAGGACCCTCTAGCGGGAAGCGACGAGCAGTACTTC. Translation gives CASSQDPLAGSDEQYF. This chain connects TRBV4-1 to TRBJ2-7; 9 bases are a match to TRBD2. The J segment lost 5 bases and the V segment lost 3 bases, leaving 11 bases of the junction unmatched. Looked up from germline, CDR1 is MGHRA and CDR2 is YSYEKL. The CDR3 covers 16 residues.

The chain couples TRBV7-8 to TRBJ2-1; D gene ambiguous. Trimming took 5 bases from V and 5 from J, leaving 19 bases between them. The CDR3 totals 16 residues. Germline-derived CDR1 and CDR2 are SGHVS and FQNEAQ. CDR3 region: CASSIDAFFTNNEQFF. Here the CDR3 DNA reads TGTGCCAGCAGCATCGATGCCTTCTTTACCAACAATGAGCAGTTCTTC.

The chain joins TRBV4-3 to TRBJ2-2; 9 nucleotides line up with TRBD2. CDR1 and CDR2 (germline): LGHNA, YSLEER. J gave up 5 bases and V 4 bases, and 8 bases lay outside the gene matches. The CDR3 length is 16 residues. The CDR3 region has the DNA TGCGCCAGCAGCCGCGTAGCGGGAGCCCTGACCGGGGAGCTGTTTTTT. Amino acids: CASSRVAGALTGELFF.

In nucleotides, the CDR3 is TGTGCCAGCTTACCCTCCCGGGCGGGGGTCAGCACAGATACGCAGTATTTT. The encoded protein is CASLPSRAGVSTDTQYF. The rearrangement links TRBV7-8 to TRBJ2-3, with 7 bases identical to TRBD2. V was clipped by 8 bases and J by 0 bases; unmatched bases: 14. Germline lookup yields CDR1 SGHVS and CDR2 FQNEAQ. The CDR3 has 17 residues.

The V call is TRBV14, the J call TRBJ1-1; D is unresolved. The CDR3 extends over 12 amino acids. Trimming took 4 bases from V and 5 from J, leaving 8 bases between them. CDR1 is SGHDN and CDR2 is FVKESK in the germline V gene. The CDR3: CASSLRPTEAFF. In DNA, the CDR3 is TGTGCCAGCAGCCTACGACCAACTGAAGCTTTCTTT.

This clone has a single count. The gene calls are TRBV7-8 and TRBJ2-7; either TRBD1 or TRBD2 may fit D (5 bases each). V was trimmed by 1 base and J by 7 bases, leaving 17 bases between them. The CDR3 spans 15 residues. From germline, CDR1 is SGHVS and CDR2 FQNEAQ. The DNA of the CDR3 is TGTGCCAGCAGCTTAGTCGGGACCACCGAAGAAGAGCAGTACTTC. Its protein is CASSLVGTTEEEQYF.

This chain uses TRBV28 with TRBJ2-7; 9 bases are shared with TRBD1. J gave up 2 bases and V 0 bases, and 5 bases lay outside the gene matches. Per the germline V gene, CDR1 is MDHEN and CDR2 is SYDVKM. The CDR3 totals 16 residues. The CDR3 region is CASSLWGQGIAYEQYF. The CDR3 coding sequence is TGTGCCAGCAGTTTATGGGGACAGGGAATAGCCTACGAGCAGTACTTC.

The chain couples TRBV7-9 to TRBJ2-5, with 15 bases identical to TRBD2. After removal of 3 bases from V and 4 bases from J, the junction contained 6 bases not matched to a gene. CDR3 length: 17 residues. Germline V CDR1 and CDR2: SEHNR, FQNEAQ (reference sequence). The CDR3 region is CASSFTPGLAGGETQYF. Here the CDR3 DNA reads TGTGCCAGCAGCTTCACACCGGGACTAGCGGGAGGAGAGACCCAGTACTTC.